The present T cell receptor (beta chain) was sequenced within a study of blood T cell repertoires in COVID-19. With 4 bases removed from V and 5 bases from J, the gap between germline ends came to 11 bases. The CDR3 contains 13 residues. Germline values: CDR1 SQVTM, CDR2 ANQGSEA. Sequencing was performed with immunoSEQ multiplex PCR; in TCRdb, only in-frame clones are kept and a portion is missing. The table includes roughly 480,000 clones, 80% to 90% detected once. The receptor comes from a young man with COVID-19, enrolled during active disease. Sequencing used peripheral blood. The chain couples TRBV29-1 to TRBJ1-4, with D unclear. CDR3 DNA: TGCAGCGTTGGCCACAGACTAAATGAAAAACTGTTTTTT. Its protein is CSVGHRLNEKLFF.